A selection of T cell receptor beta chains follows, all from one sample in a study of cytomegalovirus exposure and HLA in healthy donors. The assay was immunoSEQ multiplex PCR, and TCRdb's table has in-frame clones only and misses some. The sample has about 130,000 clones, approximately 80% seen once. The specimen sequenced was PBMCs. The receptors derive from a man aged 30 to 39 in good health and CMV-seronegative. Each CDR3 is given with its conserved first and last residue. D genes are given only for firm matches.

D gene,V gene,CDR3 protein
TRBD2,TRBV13,CASSLLRGRGEQFF
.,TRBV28,CASSAPAADSNQPQHF
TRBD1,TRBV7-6,CASSLVHGQGNYEQYF
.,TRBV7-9,CASSPLLSSGNTIYF
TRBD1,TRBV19,CASSIGQGLETQYF
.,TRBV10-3,CASRQLNTEAFF
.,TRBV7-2,CASSSGIQPQHF
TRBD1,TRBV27,CASSLSDTGGYGYTF
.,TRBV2,CASSSTQTADYGYTF
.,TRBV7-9,CASSSFPSDSSYNEQFF
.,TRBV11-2,CASNQLNSPSMNTEAFF
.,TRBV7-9,CASTESGGLSYEQYF
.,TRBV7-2,CASGGAGGYGYTF
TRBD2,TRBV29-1,CSAGALAGGTGEQFF
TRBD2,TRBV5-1,CASSPGGTSESYEQYF
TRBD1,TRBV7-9,CASTRTGSNQPQHF
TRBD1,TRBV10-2,CASSGQGSGANVLTF
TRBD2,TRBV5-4,CASSSGLAGSDEQYF
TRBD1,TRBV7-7,CASSYRGLGTGELFF
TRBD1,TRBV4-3,CASSQEEDRAEKLFF
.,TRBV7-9,CASSISGAPNAEAFF
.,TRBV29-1,CSVQRQAQETQYF
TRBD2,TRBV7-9,CASSYSGQTNTGELFF
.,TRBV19,CASSTGLHGYTF
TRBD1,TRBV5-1,CASSSDRGVTDTQYF
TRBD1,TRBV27,CASRYTGTAYGYTF
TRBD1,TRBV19,CASSISRDRDLYGYTF
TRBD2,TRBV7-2,CASRIAAGAAQYF
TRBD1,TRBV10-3,CATQGVESGTGELFF
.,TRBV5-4,CASSSFRQGRAGATGELFF
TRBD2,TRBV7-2,CASSFLAGAAYEQYF
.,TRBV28,CASSLPKTETEAFF
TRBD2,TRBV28,CASSPLAAKSYEQYF
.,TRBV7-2,CASSTGYGVEAFF
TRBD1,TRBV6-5,CASSYYRGQYEQYF
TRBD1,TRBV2,CASSEGTGGVSYTF
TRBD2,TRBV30,CAWSAPGLAYYNEQFF
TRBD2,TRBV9,CASSVVLAGYNEQFF
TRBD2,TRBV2,CASSPSTGGPWETQYF
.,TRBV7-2,CASSKLGPETQYF
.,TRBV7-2,CASSLEQNTEAFF
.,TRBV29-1,CSVEGETASLNEQYF
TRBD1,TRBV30,CAIPGQGFYEQYF
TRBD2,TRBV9,CASSATSEETQYF
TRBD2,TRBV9,CASSPGTSGSTDTQYF
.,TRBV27,CASSSRQQETQYF
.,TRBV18,CASSPPSGYDEQFF
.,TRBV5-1,CASRGGEYYNEQFF
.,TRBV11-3,CASSSDSGWEQFF
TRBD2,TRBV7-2,CASSRTSGSLLTDTQYF
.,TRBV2,CASSTGMGGYTF
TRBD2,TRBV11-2,CASSRELAGGVTDTQYF
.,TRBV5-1,CASMVTQGAIDTEAFF